These 3 T cell receptor beta chains originate from one sample sequenced in a study of blood T cells in healthy people across ages. Using a J-beta primer mix together with a sample-barcoded 5' primer, a second PCR was run for roughly 6 to 11 cycles. TCRdb used MiXCR to reprocess the 5' RACE reads, holding one entry per CDR3 protein. This sample has around 1,900,000 distinct CDR3 sequences; 30% to 40% occur once, and the top ten carry 23%. The sequenced sample was blood. These receptors all stem from a human donor in good health.

In this sample, this clonotype turned up once. The chain has TRBV6-2 or TRBV6-3 and TRBJ2-3; D may be TRBD2 (5 bases). Germline V CDR1 and CDR2: MNHEY, SVGEGT. Trimming took off 2 bases at V and 2 bases at J, with 14 bases between the two ends. CDR3 length equals 16 residues. CDR3 nucleotides: TGTGCCAGCAGTTACCCAAGAATGAGGGACACAGATACGCAGTATTTT. It encodes CASSYPRMRDTDTQYF.

The table lists this clonotype with a few counts. CDR3 protein: CASSQDWTAKYSNQPQHF. CDR3 DNA sequence: TGCGCCAGCAGCCAAGATTGGACAGCAAAATATAGCAATCAGCCCCAGCATTTT. V gene TRBV4-3 combines with J gene TRBJ1-5; possible D gene TRBD1, 6 bases. Per the germline V gene, CDR1 is LGHNA and CDR2 is YSLEER. The CDR3 covers 18 residues. Trimming took 0 bases from V and 0 from J, leaving 15 bases between them.

The chain is built from TRBV5-1 and TRBJ2-4, with D perhaps TRBD2 (6 bases). Between the trimmed V and J ends, which lost 4 bases and 13 bases, there was a span of 18 bases. This CDR3 contains 13 residues. Germline CDR1 and CDR2: SGHRS and YFSETQ. CDR3 sequence: CASSPGLPVEQYF. The CDR3 bases are TGCGCCAGCAGCCCGGGACTTCCCGTGGAGCAGTACTTC.